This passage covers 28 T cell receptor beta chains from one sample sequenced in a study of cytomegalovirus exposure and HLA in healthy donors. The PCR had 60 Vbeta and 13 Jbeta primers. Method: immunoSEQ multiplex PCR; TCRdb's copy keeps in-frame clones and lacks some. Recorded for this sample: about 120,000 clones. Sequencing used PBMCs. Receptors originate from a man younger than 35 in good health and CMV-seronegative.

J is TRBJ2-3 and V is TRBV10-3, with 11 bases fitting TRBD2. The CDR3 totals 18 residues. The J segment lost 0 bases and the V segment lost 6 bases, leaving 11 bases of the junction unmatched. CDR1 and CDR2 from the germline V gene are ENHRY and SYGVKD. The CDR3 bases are TGTGCCATCAGCCCCGGGACTAGCGGTCTGATAAGCACAGATACGCAGTATTTT. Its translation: CAISPGTSGLISTDTQYF.

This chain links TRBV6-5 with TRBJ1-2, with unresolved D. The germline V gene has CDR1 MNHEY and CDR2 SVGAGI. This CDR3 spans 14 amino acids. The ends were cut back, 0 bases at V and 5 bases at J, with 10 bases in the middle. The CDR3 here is CASSYSMGGYGYTF. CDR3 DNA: TGTGCCAGCAGTTACTCGATGGGAGGGTATGGCTACACCTTC.

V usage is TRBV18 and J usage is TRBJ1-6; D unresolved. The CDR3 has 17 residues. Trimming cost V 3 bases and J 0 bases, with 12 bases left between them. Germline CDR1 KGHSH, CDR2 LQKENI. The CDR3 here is CASSPAEPYSYNSPLHF. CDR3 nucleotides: TGTGCCAGCTCACCGGCGGAGCCCTACTCCTATAATTCACCCCTCCACTTT.

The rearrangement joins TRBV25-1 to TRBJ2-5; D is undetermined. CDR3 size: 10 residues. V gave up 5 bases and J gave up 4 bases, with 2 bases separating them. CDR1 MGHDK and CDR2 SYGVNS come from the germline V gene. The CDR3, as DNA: TGTGCCAGCAGTCTAGAGACCCAGTACTTC. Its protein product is CASSLETQYF. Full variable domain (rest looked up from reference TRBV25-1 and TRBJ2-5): EADIYQTPRYLVIGTGKKITLECSQTMGHDKMYWYQQDPGMELHLIHYSYGVNSTEKGDLSSESTVSRIRTEHFPLTLESARPSHTSQYLCASSLETQYFGPGTRLLVL.

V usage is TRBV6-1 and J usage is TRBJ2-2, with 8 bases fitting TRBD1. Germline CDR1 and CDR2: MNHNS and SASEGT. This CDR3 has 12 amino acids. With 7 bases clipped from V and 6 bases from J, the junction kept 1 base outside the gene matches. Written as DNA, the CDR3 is TGTGCCAGCACACAGGGGGCCGGGGAGCTGTTTTTT. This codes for CASTQGAGELFF.

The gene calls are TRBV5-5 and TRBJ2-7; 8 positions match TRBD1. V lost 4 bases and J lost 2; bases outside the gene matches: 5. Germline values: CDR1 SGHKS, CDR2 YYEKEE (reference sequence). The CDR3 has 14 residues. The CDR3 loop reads CASSRATGAYEQYF. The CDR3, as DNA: TGTGCCAGCAGCCGAGCGACAGGGGCCTACGAGCAGTACTTC. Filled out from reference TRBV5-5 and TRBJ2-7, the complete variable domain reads DAGVTQSPTHLIKTRGQQVTLRCSPISGHKSVSWYQQVLGQGPQFIFQYYEKEERGRGNFPDRFSARQFPNYSSELNVNALLLGDSALYLCASSRATGAYEQYFGPGTRLTVT.

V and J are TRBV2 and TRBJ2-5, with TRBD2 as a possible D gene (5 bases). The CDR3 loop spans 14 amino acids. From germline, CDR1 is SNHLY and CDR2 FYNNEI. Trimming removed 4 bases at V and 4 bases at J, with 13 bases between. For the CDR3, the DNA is TGTGCCAGCAGTGGGGTTCGGGGTACAGAGACCCAGTACTTC. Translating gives CASSGVRGTETQYF.

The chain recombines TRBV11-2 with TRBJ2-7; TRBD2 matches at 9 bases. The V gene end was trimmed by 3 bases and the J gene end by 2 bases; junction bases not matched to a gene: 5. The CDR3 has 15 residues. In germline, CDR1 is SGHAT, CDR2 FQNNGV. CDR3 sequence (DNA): TGTGCCAGCAGCTTCGGACTAGCGAGTCCCTACGAGCAGTACTTC. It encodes CASSFGLASPYEQYF.

The CDR3 DNA reads as TGTGCCAGCAGCTTGATTCTTAGCGGGGAGCTGTTTTTT. This encodes CASSLILSGELFF. The rearrangement uses TRBV11-3 and TRBJ2-2; no definite D call. The CDR3 sequence is 13 residues long. Trimming stripped 3 bases from V and 7 bases from J, with 9 bases between. Germline CDR1 reads SGHNT; CDR2 reads YENEEA.

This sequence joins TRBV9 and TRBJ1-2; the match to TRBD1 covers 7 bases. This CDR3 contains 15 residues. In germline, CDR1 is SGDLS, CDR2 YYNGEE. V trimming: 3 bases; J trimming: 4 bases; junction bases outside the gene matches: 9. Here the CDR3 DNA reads TGTGCCAGCAGCGGGAGACAGGGAGGCGGCTATGGCTACACCTTC. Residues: CASSGRQGGGYGYTF.

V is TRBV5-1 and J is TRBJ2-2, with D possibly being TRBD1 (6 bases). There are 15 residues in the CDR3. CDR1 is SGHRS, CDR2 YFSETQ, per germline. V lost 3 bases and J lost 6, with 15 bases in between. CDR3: CASSSSQTGAGELFF. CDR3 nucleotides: TGCGCCAGCAGCTCCAGCCAGACAGGCGCCGGGGAGCTGTTTTTT. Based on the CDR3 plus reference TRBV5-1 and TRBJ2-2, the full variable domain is KAGVTQTPRYLIKTRGQQVTLSCSPISGHRSVSWYQQTPGQGLQFLFEYFSETQRNKGNFPGRFSGRQFSNSRSEMNVSTLELGDSALYLCASSSSQTGAGELFFGEGSRLTVL.

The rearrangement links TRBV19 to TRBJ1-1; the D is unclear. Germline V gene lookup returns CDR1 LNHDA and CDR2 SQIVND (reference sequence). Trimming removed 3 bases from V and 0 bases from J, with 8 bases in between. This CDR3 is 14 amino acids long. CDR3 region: CASSMVYMNTEAFF. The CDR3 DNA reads TGTGCCAGTAGTATGGTGTACATGAACACTGAAGCTTTCTTT. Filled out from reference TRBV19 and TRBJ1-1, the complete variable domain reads DGGITQSPKYLFRKEGQNVTLSCEQNLNHDAMYWYRQDPGQGLRLIYYSQIVNDFQKGDIAEGYSVSREKKESFPLTVTSAQKNPTAFYLCASSMVYMNTEAFFGQGTRLTVV.

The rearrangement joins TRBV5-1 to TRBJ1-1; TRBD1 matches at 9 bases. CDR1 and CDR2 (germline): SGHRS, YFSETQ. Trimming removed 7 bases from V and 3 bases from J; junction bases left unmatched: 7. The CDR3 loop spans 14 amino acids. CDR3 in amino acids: CASLMGQGDTEAFF. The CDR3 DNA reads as TGCGCCAGCCTAATGGGACAGGGTGACACTGAAGCTTTCTTT.

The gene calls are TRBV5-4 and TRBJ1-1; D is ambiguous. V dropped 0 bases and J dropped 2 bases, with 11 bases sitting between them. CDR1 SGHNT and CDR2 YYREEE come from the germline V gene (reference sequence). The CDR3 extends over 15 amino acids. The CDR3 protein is CASSLDGEENTEAFF. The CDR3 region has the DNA TGTGCCAGCAGCTTGGATGGGGAGGAAAACACTGAAGCTTTCTTT.

Written as DNA, the CDR3 is TGCGCCAGCAGCTTGGGAACTAATACGCAGTATTTT. It translates to CASSLGTNTQYF. The V gene is TRBV5-1, the J gene TRBJ2-3; D is uncertain. CDR3 length: 12 amino acids. Trimming took 0 bases from V and 7 from J, leaving 6 bases between them. Germline CDR1 and CDR2: SGHRS and YFSETQ.

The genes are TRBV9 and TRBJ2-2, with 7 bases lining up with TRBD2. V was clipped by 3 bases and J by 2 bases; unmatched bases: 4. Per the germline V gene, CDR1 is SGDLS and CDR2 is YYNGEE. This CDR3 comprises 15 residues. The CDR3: CASSASGVNTGELFF. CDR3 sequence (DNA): TGTGCCAGCAGCGCCAGCGGGGTAAACACCGGGGAGCTGTTTTTT.

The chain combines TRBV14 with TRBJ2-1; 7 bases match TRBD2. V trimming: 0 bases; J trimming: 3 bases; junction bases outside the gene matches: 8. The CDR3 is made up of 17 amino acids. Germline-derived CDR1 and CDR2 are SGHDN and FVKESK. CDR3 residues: CASSQEGGGSIYNEQFF. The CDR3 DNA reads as TGTGCCAGCAGCCAAGAAGGTGGCGGGAGTATCTACAATGAGCAGTTCTTC.

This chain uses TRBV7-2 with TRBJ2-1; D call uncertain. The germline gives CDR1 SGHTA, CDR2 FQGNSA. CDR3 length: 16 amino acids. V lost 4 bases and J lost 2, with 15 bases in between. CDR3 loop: CASSSMIQVTYNEQFF. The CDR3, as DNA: TGTGCCAGCAGCTCCATGATACAAGTTACCTACAATGAGCAGTTCTTC.

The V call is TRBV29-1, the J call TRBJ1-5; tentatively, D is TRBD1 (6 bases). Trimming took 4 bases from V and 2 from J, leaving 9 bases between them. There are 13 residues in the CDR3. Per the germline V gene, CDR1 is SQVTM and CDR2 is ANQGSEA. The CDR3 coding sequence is TGCAGCGTTGGGGGGCATGGCAATCAGCCCCAGCATTTT. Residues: CSVGGHGNQPQHF.

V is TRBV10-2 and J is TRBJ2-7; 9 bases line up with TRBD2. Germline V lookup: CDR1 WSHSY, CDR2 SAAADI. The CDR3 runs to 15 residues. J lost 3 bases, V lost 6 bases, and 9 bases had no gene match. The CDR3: CASRVAGVLNYEQYF. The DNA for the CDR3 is TGCGCCAGCAGAGTAGCGGGAGTCCTGAACTACGAGCAGTACTTC.

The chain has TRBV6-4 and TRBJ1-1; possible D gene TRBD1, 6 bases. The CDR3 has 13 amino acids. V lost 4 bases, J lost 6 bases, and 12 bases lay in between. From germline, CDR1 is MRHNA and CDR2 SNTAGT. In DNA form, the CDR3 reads TGTGCCAGCAGTGCTACCGGGACATCTGAAGCTTTCTTT. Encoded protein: CASSATGTSEAFF.

The CDR3: CASSPNPEGAPGYTF. The DNA of the CDR3 is TGTGCCAGCAGCCCAAATCCAGAGGGGGCGCCCGGCTACACCTTC. This chain uses TRBV6-1 with TRBJ1-2; 7 nucleotides align to TRBD1. Losses at the gene ends were 6 bases for V and 8 bases for J; bases not matched to a gene: 15. The CDR3 loop spans 15 amino acids. Germline CDR1 reads MNHNS; CDR2 reads SASEGT.

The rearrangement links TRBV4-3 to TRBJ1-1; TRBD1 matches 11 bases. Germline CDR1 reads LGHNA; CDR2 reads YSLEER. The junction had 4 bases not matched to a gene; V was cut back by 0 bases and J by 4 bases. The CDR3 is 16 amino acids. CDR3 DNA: TGCGCCAGCAGCCAAGATTCCGGGACAGGGGGCACTGAAGCTTTCTTT. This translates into CASSQDSGTGGTEAFF.

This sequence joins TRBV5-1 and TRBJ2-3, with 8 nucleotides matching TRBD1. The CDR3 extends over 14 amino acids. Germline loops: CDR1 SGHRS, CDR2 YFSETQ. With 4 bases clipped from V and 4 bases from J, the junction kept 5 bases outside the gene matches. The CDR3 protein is CASSHGQGSDTQYF. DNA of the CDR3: TGCGCCAGCAGCCATGGACAGGGTTCAGATACGCAGTATTTT.

Here the CDR3 DNA reads TGCGCCAGCAGCTTGAAAGGACAGGGGTACGAGCAGTACTTC. Translated: CASSLKGQGYEQYF. J is TRBJ2-7 and V is TRBV5-1; TRBD1 matches at 9 bases. V lost 1 base, J lost 4 bases, and 3 bases stayed unmatched. Germline V CDR1 and CDR2: SGHRS, YFSETQ. The CDR3 sequence is 14 residues long. Drawing the rest from reference TRBV5-1 and TRBJ2-7, the complete variable domain is KAGVTQTPRYLIKTRGQQVTLSCSPISGHRSVSWYQQTPGQGLQFLFEYFSETQRNKGNFPGRFSGRQFSNSRSEMNVSTLELGDSALYLCASSLKGQGYEQYFGPGTRLTVT.

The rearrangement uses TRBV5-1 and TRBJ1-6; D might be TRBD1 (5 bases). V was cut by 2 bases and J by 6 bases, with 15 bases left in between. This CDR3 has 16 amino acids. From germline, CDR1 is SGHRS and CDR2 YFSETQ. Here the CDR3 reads CASSFGLAGFNSPLHF. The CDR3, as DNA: TGCGCCAGCAGCTTCGGATTGGCAGGGTTTAATTCACCCCTCCACTTT. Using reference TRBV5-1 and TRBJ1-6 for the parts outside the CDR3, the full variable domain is KAGVTQTPRYLIKTRGQQVTLSCSPISGHRSVSWYQQTPGQGLQFLFEYFSETQRNKGNFPGRFSGRQFSNSRSEMNVSTLELGDSALYLCASSFGLAGFNSPLHFGNGTRLTVT.

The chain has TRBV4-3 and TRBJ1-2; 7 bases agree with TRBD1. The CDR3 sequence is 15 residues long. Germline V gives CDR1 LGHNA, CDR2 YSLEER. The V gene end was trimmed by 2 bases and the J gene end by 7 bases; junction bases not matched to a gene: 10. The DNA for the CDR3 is TGCGCCAGCAGCCAACAAGTACAGACAGGGTTTGGCTACACCTTC. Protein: CASSQQVQTGFGYTF.

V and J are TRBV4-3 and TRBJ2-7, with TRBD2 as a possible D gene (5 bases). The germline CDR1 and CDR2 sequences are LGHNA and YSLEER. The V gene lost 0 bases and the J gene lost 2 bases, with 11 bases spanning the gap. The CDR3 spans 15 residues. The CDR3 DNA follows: TGCGCCAGCAGCCAAGATACTAGGGTCCCCTACGAGCAGTACTTC. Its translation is CASSQDTRVPYEQYF.